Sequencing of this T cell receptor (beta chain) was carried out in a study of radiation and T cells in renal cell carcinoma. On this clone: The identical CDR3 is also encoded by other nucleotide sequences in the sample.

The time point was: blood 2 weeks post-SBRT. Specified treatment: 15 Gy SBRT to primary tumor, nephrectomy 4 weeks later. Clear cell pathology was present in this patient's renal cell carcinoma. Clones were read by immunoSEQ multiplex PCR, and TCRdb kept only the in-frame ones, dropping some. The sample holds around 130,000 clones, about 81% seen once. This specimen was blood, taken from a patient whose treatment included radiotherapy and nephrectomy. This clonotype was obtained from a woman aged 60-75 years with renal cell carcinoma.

The CDR3 DNA is TGTGCCAGCAGCCGCCTTGGCTACGAGCAGTACTTC. Its protein product is CASSRLGYEQYF. The rearrangement links TRBV6-5 to TRBJ2-7; D unresolved. The ends were cut back, 6 bases at V and 3 bases at J, with 9 bases in the middle. The CDR3 runs to 12 residues. Germline V lookup: CDR1 MNHEY, CDR2 SVGAGI.